This T cell receptor beta chain is drawn from a study of radiation and T cells in renal cell carcinoma. Sample time point: blood 2 weeks post-SBRT. Treatment noted: 15 Gy SBRT to primary tumor, nephrectomy 4 weeks later. Blood was sampled at baseline, 2 weeks and 4 weeks after SBRT. This renal cell carcinoma was of the clear cell type. General study points: In blood, top tumor clones expanded by 2 weeks, shrinking by 4. Baseline intratumoral clonotype presence is unknown without pretreatment biopsies.

Trimming cost V 2 bases and J 6 bases, with 16 bases left between them. This CDR3 spans 15 amino acids. Germline V gene lookup returns CDR1 MNHEY and CDR2 SMNVEV (reference sequence). The method was immunoSEQ multiplex PCR; TCRdb's version includes in-frame clones alone and lacks a portion of them. There are tens of thousands of clones in the sample; around three quarters occur only once, and roughly 7.4% lies in the top ten. Details on this clone: Its antigen is currently unknown.

V usage is TRBV27 and J usage is TRBJ1-2; the D gene is possibly TRBD1 (5 bases). The origin of this receptor is a man in his sixties with renal cell carcinoma. The sequences come from blood, collected from a patient whose treatment included radiotherapy and nephrectomy. The CDR3: CASSLTPPMGHGYTF. CDR3 coding DNA: TGTGCCAGCAGTTTAACCCCCCCAATGGGGCATGGCTACACCTTC.